The TCR beta chain described here comes from a study of cytomegalovirus exposure and HLA in healthy donors listed by TCRdb under 2017. For the study in its entirety: In an earlier analysis of 550 to 750 of the donors, 276 Gb of sequence data and approximately 100 million unique TCR beta sequences from roughly 190 million T cells were reported. About 330 gigabases of sequencing data and around 80 million unique TCR sequences made up an early release that covered approximately 650 HLA-typed donors. The genetic ancestry cluster associated with self-reported Caucasian donors included 65% to 90% of the 300 to 450 genotyped donors. The aim of the study was to test whether cataloging public T cell receptors could identify signatures of past pathogen exposure. The study used immunosequencing to profile the T cell repertoires of approximately 690 subjects and linked those repertoires to cytomegalovirus serostatus. Besides the first cohort of 550 to 750 subjects, a separate validation cohort made up of roughly 130 different subjects was used. To predict cytomegalovirus infection status, the study combined high-throughput TCR immunosequencing, statistical association of individual TCRs with disease status, and machine learning. A later analysis re-analyzed previously published TCR beta repertoires from about 600 donors and added high-resolution HLA genotyping to study TCR occurrence patterns. In the later analysis, no new phenotypic data were used to find candidate immune exposures; instead, reliance was placed on TCR beta sequences and their occurrence across donors. In an earlier analysis of roughly 600 of the donors, high-throughput TCR beta sequencing was used to judge whether each TCR beta V gene segment behaved as functional or pseudogenic. Donor age, sex, ethnicity and CMV serostatus were compiled alongside the repertoire data. Genome-wide SNP genotypes for about three fifths of the roughly 700 donors were used in a later genetic analysis, which treated that subset as a discovery cohort. All discovery cohort repertoires had been generated using a single sequencing platform. HLA typing included class I and class II loci at four-digit resolution. The number of typed donors differed by locus: about 629-630 for A, B, C, DRB1 and DQB1; about 520 for DQA1; 606 for DPA1; and some 470 for DPB1. Because of strong linkage in the cohort, 4 to 6 DR-DQ haplotypes were treated as single units for association and clustering. Across approximately 420 genotyped donors of the cohort, an average of roughly 200,000 unique TCR beta nucleotide sequences per donor were sequenced, and roughly a sixth of those sequences were non-productive. Points the paper makes about the study in general: Some IMGT-functional V segments, including TRBV6-2 and TRBV6-3, could not be distinguished by the 87-base-pair reads and were therefore excluded. The study listed 150 to 200 TCR beta chains as associated with cytomegalovirus. Linkage disequilibrium might explain the correlated functional status among segregating V segments, but an unknown experimental factor could not be excluded. Presence/absence analyses assumed roughly uniform sequencing depth across donors, an assumption that may not hold. This cohort had only TCR beta chains sequenced, and the lack of alpha or paired-chain data limited which features could be detected. A later analysis found that most CMV-associated TCR beta chains appeared HLA-restricted, with HLA associations seemingly driven largely by CMV exposure. Because counts were too low, some 17 rarely observed V segments, including chromosome 9 orphons, were excluded from the earlier analysis of 587 of the donors. An earlier analysis of roughly 570 of the donors showed that most TCR beta V segments appeared in productive rearrangements either about 87% or about 30% of the time, which broadly matched IMGT annotations. Several of the top co-occurrence clusters appeared to be linked to parvovirus B19, influenza, CMV and Epstein-Barr virus, according to a later analysis. The authors suggested that the approach could potentially be extended to other disease states and immunological phenotypes. Because HLA typing was missing for some donors at each locus, association tests included only the typed subset. Across donors, most TCR sequences were observed very rarely, whereas some public TCRs were present in many individuals. A further reported finding was that TCR beta sequences accurately predicted the HLA-A and HLA-B alleles for most subjects in the first cohort. Assigning TCR associations to individual alleles was difficult when HLA alleles, especially DR and DQ, strongly co-occurred. In vitro tests confirmed that a few of the cytomegalovirus-associated TCR beta chains recognize cytomegalovirus antigens. The sequencing pipeline was judged likely to have produced a cluster of highly shared sequence variants as a technical artifact. Compared with the roughly 710-donor mean, donors in an Asian-associated ancestry cluster had fewer N-insertions in productive TCRs, according to a later genetic analysis. Specific HLA alleles were associated with more than 15,000 TCR beta sequences at a false discovery rate of 0.05 in a later analysis. The only immune exposure information available for the cohort was CMV serostatus. In a later analysis, the rate of TCR association differed among HLA loci, with DRB1 alleles having the most associated TCRs and HLA-C alleles having the fewest. In a later genetic analysis, a missense DCLRE1C variant was associated with V-gene and J-gene trimming of TCR beta chains, and the association was replicated in an independent cohort. A later analysis found that HLA-associated TCR beta chains were more clonally expanded and had lower generation probabilities than equally common non-associated chains. The classifier was reported to diagnose cytomegalovirus status with high specificity and sensitivity in both the original and validation cohorts.

The germline V gene provides CDR1 SQVTM and CDR2 ANQGSEA. The CDR3 spans 14 residues, from the cysteine through the phenylalanine. Only CDR3 DNA is held: 42 bases, read in frame from base 1. V lost 3 bases and J lost 2 bases; the stretch between them is 11 bases long. The cohort was made up of around 720 healthy bone marrow donors. At the time of sampling, all cohort members were nominally healthy, though unrecorded immune exposures were likely present. The donor was CMV seropositive and was included in the group of 290 or so seropositive cohort members. A peripheral blood sample was collected from each donor, and TCR beta sequencing was performed on peripheral blood mononuclear cells. Genomic DNA extraction from the blood cell samples was performed with the Qiagen DNeasy Blood Extraction Kit. A word on this clone: Its cognate antigen has yet to be identified. No quality values exist for individual bases; no much larger clone is one base distant.

Library construction relied on the immunoSEQ multiplex PCR assay. For the multiplex PCR, a mixture combining 60 forward primers for TCR Vbeta segments and 13 reverse primers for TCR Jbeta segments was used. Amplification of the CDR3 region of rearranged TCR beta genes was performed with a multiplex PCR assay on genomic DNA. The amplified TCR beta libraries were sequenced on the Illumina HiSeq System as 87-base-pair reads. As for the original processing: Across the 670 or so repertoires, a later analysis counted tens of millions of unique TCR beta chains, around 11 million of which were shared by at least two donors. A nearest-neighbor algorithm error-corrected the raw reads and collapsed the reads into unique sequences, merging closely related sequences to remove PCR and sequencing errors. To assign V, D and J gene segments, CDR3 sequences were aligned to IMGT reference sequences. For a sequence to be retained, at least a six-nucleotide match to both a V gene segment and a J gene segment was required. Rearrangements were classified as productive when the CDR3 lacked stop codons and remained in frame with V and J, and all other rearrangements were classified as non-productive. CDR3 was defined by IMGT convention, running from the second conserved V-encoded cysteine to the conserved J-encoded phenylalanine. The earlier analysis of 587 of the donors excluded sequences that lacked an unambiguous match to a single V gene segment. In an earlier analysis of approximately 590 of the donors, V segments were called functional above 56.7% productive rearrangements and were called segregating when the between-donor standard deviation exceeded 5%. A statistical classification framework was built for diagnosing cytomegalovirus status from the catalog of TCR beta chain sequences. In a later analysis, V and J genes were assigned by comparing TCR nucleotide sequences against IMGT/GENE-DB human TR gene sequences. In a later analysis, CDR3 sequences and most-parsimonious VDJ recombination scenarios were assigned using the TCRdist pipeline. In a later analysis, each TCR beta chain was defined by its CDR3 amino acid sequence together with its V-gene family, and reads lacking a unique V-gene family were excluded. As a way to deal with suspected cross-contamination and a sequencing artifact, a later analysis dropped 500 to 700 nucleotide sequences that were highly shared and had low generation probability. For each public chain, a later analysis derived a clonal expansion index from normalized ranks of inferred template counts within each repertoire. A later analysis computed generation probabilities with a VDJ recombination model fitted to out-of-frame rearrangements, and checked the results against IGoR. In a later analysis, TCR-TCR, TCR-HLA and TCR-CMV co-occurrence was scored with hypergeometric tests, and a repertoire-size bias correction was applied to TCR pairs. A later analysis estimated false discovery rates by permuting HLA or CMV assignments 20 times. In a later analysis, co-occurring TCRs were grouped using DBSCAN, and TCRdist sequence similarity was added for clustering within HLA-allele-positive subsets. Repertoires with fewer than 30,000 or more than 120,000 public chains, plus five repertoires with anomalous nucleotide sharing, were excluded from co-occurrence clustering. TCRdb obtained this table from immuneACCESS and retained in-frame rearrangements with V and J assigned. These tables miss some clones; where compared with another copy, unresolved V genes account for less than half of the shortfall, and the remainder is unexplained. The DNA gave D and trimming, while V, J and clone size come from that table. The sample table records some 140,000 clones; about 76% of these occur just once. The ten largest account for 6% to 8.5% of the sample.

Material for sequencing was PBMCs. The sequence is built from TRBV29-1 and TRBJ2-1; a weak D assignment points to TRBD2 (5 bases agree). The source of this sequence is a man in his thirties or forties in good health and CMV-seropositive. Here the CDR3 is given as CSVDHGIPYNEQFF. The DNA is as follows: TGCAGCGTTGATCACGGGATACCCTACAATGAGCAGTTCTTC.